A single sample gave rise to the 24 T cell receptor beta chains below, sequenced in a study of OX40 agonist ivuxolimab in advanced cancers. Data came from immunoSEQ multiplex PCR; TCRdb stores just in-frame clones and leaves some out. The profile shows over 75,000 clones, more than 85% of them singletons. The material sequenced was CD4+ or CD8+ T cells sorted from blood, taken in a trial of the OX40 agonist ivuxolimab. All receptors derive from an adult with an advanced solid tumor such as melanoma, head and neck, liver or kidney cancer.

V gene TRBV6-1 combines with J gene TRBJ2-7; D gene ambiguous. The CDR3 extends over 14 amino acids. Deletions cut 1 base from V and 0 bases from J, with 7 bases between. CDR1 and CDR2 from the germline V gene are MNHNS and SASEGT. The CDR3 nucleotides read TGTGCCAGCAGTGAAGGGTCACCCTCCTACGAGCAGTACTTC. Translating gives CASSEGSPSYEQYF.

The CDR3 loop reads CASSRAVLAKNIQYF. The CDR3 DNA reads as TGTGCCAGCAGCCGAGCGGTACTAGCCAAAAACATTCAGTACTTC. The chain combines TRBV13 with TRBJ2-4; D might be TRBD2 (5 bases). From germline, CDR1 is PRHDT and CDR2 FYEKMQ (reference sequence). This CDR3 has 15 amino acids. Deletions cut 5 bases from V and 0 bases from J, with 11 bases between.

This clone has only one observation. In DNA form, the CDR3 reads TGTGCCAGCAGACGGTTGGGCTCCTACGAGCAGTACTTC. Translated, it gives CASRRLGSYEQYF. The chain is built from TRBV11-2 and TRBJ2-7; D remains ambiguous. Trimming took 6 bases from V and 0 from J, leaving 9 bases between them. This CDR3 comprises 13 residues. CDR1 is SGHAT, CDR2 FQNNGV, per germline.

The rearrangement links TRBV11-2 to TRBJ2-5; maybe TRBD2 (5 bases). There are 14 residues in the CDR3. V was shortened by 9 bases and J by 5 bases, with 19 bases between the two germline ends. From germline, CDR1 is SGHAT and CDR2 FQNNGV. The CDR3, as DNA: TGTGCCAGTGGACGAACGCCGAGGGCGGAGACCCAGTACTTC. Translating gives CASGRTPRAETQYF.

The chain couples TRBV5-1 to TRBJ2-2; 16 nucleotides align to TRBD2. Germline CDR1 is SGHRS and CDR2 is YFSETQ. V trimming: 2 bases; J trimming: 0 bases; junction bases outside the gene matches: 13. The CDR3 runs 22 residues. This chain's CDR3 is CASSLAFGTSGRAPANTGELFF. The CDR3 DNA sequence: TGCGCCAGCAGCTTAGCTTTTGGGACTAGCGGGAGGGCCCCCGCGAACACCGGGGAGCTGTTTTTT.

J is TRBJ2-1 and V is TRBV9, with D possibly being TRBD2 (6 bases). The CDR3 is 15 amino acids. Trimming left V 6 bases short and J 1 base short, with 14 bases between. Per germline, CDR1 SGDLS and CDR2 YYNGEE. The chain's CDR3 is CASTPSGVSYNEQFF. In DNA form, the CDR3 reads TGTGCCAGCACCCCTTCGGGGGTGTCCTACAATGAGCAGTTCTTC.

The V call is TRBV11-3, the J call TRBJ1-2, with TRBD1 matching 9 bases. The CDR3 covers 15 residues. Per germline, CDR1 SGHNT and CDR2 YENEEA. V lost 5 bases and J lost 8; bases outside the gene matches: 12. The CDR3 here is CASSLGYGTGFGYTF. The CDR3, as DNA: TGTGCCAGCAGCCTAGGCTACGGGACAGGGTTCGGCTACACCTTC.

This chain joins TRBV28 and TRBJ2-3, with TRBD2 identical over 7 bases. V shed 8 bases and J 3 bases; nucleotides not matched to a gene: 5. CDR3 length equals 13 residues. Germline V CDR1 and CDR2: MDHEN, SYDVKM. The chain's CDR3 is CASRWGGTDTQYF. The CDR3 coding sequence is TGTGCCAGCCGATGGGGGGGGACAGATACGCAGTATTTT. The whole variable domain, remainder taken from reference TRBV28 and TRBJ2-3, is DVKVTQSSRYLVKRTGEKVFLECVQDMDHENMFWYRQDPGLGLRLIYFSYDVKMKEKGDIPEGYSVSREKKERFSLILESASTNQTSMYLCASRWGGTDTQYFGPGTRLTVL.

V gene TRBV11-3 combines with J gene TRBJ2-1; 7 bases line up with TRBD2. J lost 4 bases, V lost 10 bases, and 7 bases had no gene match. The germline V gene encodes CDR1 SGHNT and CDR2 YENEEA. This CDR3 contains 13 residues. CDR3 nucleotides: TGTGCCACCGCCCCGGGGGGTTACAATGAGCAGTTCTTC. Translating gives CATAPGGYNEQFF. The variable domain in full, completed from reference TRBV11-3 and TRBJ2-1, reads EAGVVQSPRYKIIEKKQPVAFWCNPISGHNTLYWYLQNLGQGPELLIRYENEEAVDDSQLPKDRFSAERLKGVDSTLKIQPAELGDSAVYLCATAPGGYNEQFFGPGTRLTVL.

The chain uses TRBV27 and TRBJ1-1; no reliable D call. The CDR3 totals 14 residues. The V gene lost 0 bases and the J gene lost 1 base, with 6 bases spanning the gap. CDR1 is MNHEY and CDR2 is SMNVEV in the germline V gene (reference sequence). This chain's CDR3 is CASSLSVTNTEAFF. DNA for the CDR3: TGTGCCAGCAGTTTATCGGTCACGAACACTGAAGCTTTCTTT.

The V and J genes are TRBV2 and TRBJ2-7, with 7 nucleotides matching TRBD2. This CDR3 contains 15 residues. J lost 0 bases, V lost 5 bases, and 7 bases had no gene match. The germline V gene has CDR1 SNHLY and CDR2 FYNNEI. CDR3: CASSTQGGSSYEQYF. The CDR3 region has the DNA TGTGCCAGCAGTACCCAAGGCGGGAGCTCCTACGAGCAGTACTTC.

This sequence joins TRBV6-1 and TRBJ1-6; 8 nucleotides match TRBD1. The CDR3 is 13 residues long. V was clipped by 11 bases and J by 5 bases; unmatched bases: 5. The V gene's germline CDR1 is MNHNS and CDR2 SASEGT. The CDR3 nucleotides are TGTGCCGGACAGGGCGCAAATAATTCACCCCTCCACTTT. Its protein product is CAGQGANNSPLHF.

This chain joins TRBV28 and TRBJ1-2; D may be TRBD1 (5 bases). This CDR3 has 15 amino acids. The germline V and J ends were trimmed by 5 bases and 4 bases, with 17 bases remaining between them. CDR1 and CDR2 from the germline V gene are MDHEN and SYDVKM. CDR3 bases: TGTGCCAGCAGTCCCCACGGGGGTAAAGGCTATGGCTACACCTTC. It yields the protein CASSPHGGKGYGYTF.

The rearrangement uses TRBV2 and TRBJ2-5; 9 bases match TRBD2. V dropped 7 bases and J dropped 4; count of bases not matched to a gene: 7. The CDR3 length is 14 residues. Germline V gene sequence: CDR1 SNHLY, CDR2 FYNNEI. CDR3 sequence (DNA): TGTGCCAGCATAGCGGGAGTGGAGCGAGAGACCCAGTACTTC. It is translated as CASIAGVERETQYF.

The chain recombines TRBV27 with TRBJ2-7; 9 bases fit TRBD2. From germline, CDR1 is MNHEY and CDR2 SMNVEV (reference sequence). There are 13 residues in the CDR3. Trimming at V came to 2 bases and at J to 6 bases, leaving 2 bases not matched to a gene. The CDR3 region is CASSLTSGLEQYF. The CDR3 DNA follows: TGTGCCAGCAGTTTAACTAGCGGGCTCGAGCAGTACTTC.

V usage is TRBV11-3 and J usage is TRBJ2-5; a possible D gene is TRBD1 (6 bases). CDR3 size: 14 residues. V was cut by 3 bases and J by 1 base, with 9 bases left in between. Germline CDR1 SGHNT, CDR2 YENEEA. The CDR3 loop reads CASSFAGAQETQYF. CDR3 nucleotide sequence: TGTGCCAGCAGCTTTGCAGGGGCCCAAGAGACCCAGTACTTC.

J is TRBJ2-5 and V is TRBV6-5; no reliable D call. CDR1 and CDR2 (germline): MNHEY, SVGAGI. The CDR3 has 11 amino acids. V was cut by 7 bases and J by 1 base, with 4 bases left in between. The CDR3 DNA is TGTGCCAGCAATAGCCAAGAGACCCAGTACTTC. Residues: CASNSQETQYF.

This rearrangement joins TRBV6-1 to TRBJ2-7; D is possibly TRBD2 (5 bases). The CDR3 totals 14 residues. Germline values: CDR1 MNHNS, CDR2 SASEGT. V lost 6 bases, J lost 0 bases, and 12 bases lay in between. The CDR3 DNA follows: TGTGCCAGCAGAGAGGGATACGTCTCCTACGAGCAGTACTTC. Its translation: CASREGYVSYEQYF.

The chain couples TRBV11-2 to TRBJ2-1; no clear D. Trimming cost V 5 bases and J 7 bases, with 12 bases left between them. Germline assignment: CDR1 SGHAT and CDR2 FQNNGV. The CDR3 sequence is 13 residues long. The CDR3 reads CASSQGDANEQFF. CDR3 DNA: TGTGCCAGCAGCCAAGGAGATGCTAATGAGCAGTTCTTC.

As for this clone: Germline is not matched at one junction end, which may reflect a read error. V gene TRBV2 combines with J gene TRBJ2-2, with 8 bases lining up with TRBD2. This CDR3 comprises 14 residues. Germline V gene lookup returns CDR1 SNHLY and CDR2 FYNNEI. The CDR3 here is CASRRLANPGELFF. The DNA for the CDR3 is TGTGCCAGCCGAAGACTAGCGAACCCCGGGGAGCTGTTTTTT.

This chain links TRBV28 with TRBJ2-4; weak D call: TRBD2 (6 bases). The CDR3 extends over 15 amino acids. The germline V gene has CDR1 MDHEN and CDR2 SYDVKM. The germline V and J ends were trimmed by 6 bases and 0 bases, with 12 bases remaining between them. The CDR3 loop is CASSGDFVAKNIQYF. The CDR3, as DNA: TGTGCCAGCAGCGGGGACTTCGTAGCCAAAAACATTCAGTACTTC.

The V and J genes are TRBV5-4 and TRBJ1-1, with TRBD1 as a possible D gene (5 bases). This CDR3 spans 13 amino acids. V shed 1 base and J shed 4 bases, with 8 bases lying between them. Germline V CDR1 and CDR2: SGHNT, YYREEE (reference sequence). The CDR3, as DNA: TGTGCCAGCAGCTTGCGGGGGGGCACTGAAGCTTTCTTT. Protein product: CASSLRGGTEAFF.

This chain links TRBV19 with TRBJ1-5; perhaps TRBD1 as D (5 bases). The V end lost 5 bases, the J end lost 7 bases, and 18 bases lay between the germline ends. The CDR3 consists of 15 residues. CDR1 is LNHDA and CDR2 is SQIVND in the germline V gene (reference sequence). CDR3 region: CASSVGRGNTQPQHF. In nucleotides, the CDR3 is TGTGCCAGTAGTGTGGGACGCGGAAATACCCAGCCCCAGCATTTT.

The chain employs TRBV4-1 and TRBJ2-7; the match to TRBD1 covers 8 bases. CDR1 and CDR2 (germline): MGHRA, YSYEKL. The CDR3 has 15 amino acids. The trim removed 2 bases at V and 4 bases at J, leaving 7 bases unmatched. This CDR3 is CASSQLTGGRYEQYF. The CDR3 nucleotides are TGCGCCAGCAGCCAATTAACAGGGGGTAGATACGAGCAGTACTTC.